A selection of T cell receptor beta chains follows, all from one sample in a study of low-dose radiotherapy and immunotherapy resistance in tumors. MiXCR, applied by TCRdb to the reads, yields one record per CDR3 protein. The sample records about 50,000 distinct CDR3 sequences, approximately 12% being singletons. This sample comprised PBMCs, obtained before treatment. The origin of the receptors is a female donor with ovarian cancer. Each CDR3 is given with its conserved first and last residue. The D gene is left open where the match is weak.

J gene: TRBJ1-5
D gene: .
V gene: TRBV12-3/TRBV12-4
CDR3 protein: CASSFASSPQHF

J gene: TRBJ2-5
D gene: .
V gene: TRBV10-3
CDR3 protein: CAISESGPMETQYF

J gene: TRBJ2-2
D gene: .
V gene: TRBV14
CDR3 protein: CASSTRGNTGELFF

J gene: TRBJ1-5
D gene: .
V gene: TRBV5-1
CDR3 protein: CASSPASGQPQHF

J gene: TRBJ2-1
D gene: .
V gene: TRBV5-4
CDR3 protein: CASSLWDEQFF

J gene: TRBJ1-2
D gene: .
V gene: TRBV28
CDR3 protein: CATGGQYSYGYTF

J gene: TRBJ2-3
D gene: TRBD1
V gene: TRBV7-9
CDR3 protein: CASRQGAGTDTQYF

J gene: TRBJ1-3
D gene: .
V gene: TRBV20-1
CDR3 protein: CSAEDRDGNTIYF

J gene: TRBJ2-7
D gene: TRBD1
V gene: TRBV7-6
CDR3 protein: CASSPLQGATYEQYF

J gene: TRBJ1-5
D gene: TRBD1
V gene: TRBV7-2
CDR3 protein: CASSLVGQANQPQHF

J gene: TRBJ1-2
D gene: TRBD1
V gene: TRBV28
CDR3 protein: CASSSGQGAGGYTF

J gene: TRBJ2-7
D gene: .
V gene: TRBV28
CDR3 protein: CASTPLRRSVFNEQYF

J gene: TRBJ2-7
D gene: TRBD1
V gene: TRBV29-1
CDR3 protein: CSVVLDRAYEQYF

J gene: TRBJ2-7
D gene: .
V gene: TRBV2
CDR3 protein: CASSLAPGQQYF

J gene: TRBJ1-1
D gene: .
V gene: TRBV12-3/TRBV12-4
CDR3 protein: CASSYRTGGTEAFF

J gene: TRBJ2-7
D gene: .
V gene: TRBV12-3/TRBV12-4
CDR3 protein: CASSFRQGGEQYF

J gene: TRBJ1-1
D gene: .
V gene: TRBV28
CDR3 protein: CASSFQGRTDTEAFF

J gene: TRBJ2-7
D gene: .
V gene: TRBV27
CDR3 protein: CASSRRGEGYEQYF

J gene: TRBJ1-1
D gene: .
V gene: TRBV30
CDR3 protein: CAWTPSGGKRTEAFF

J gene: TRBJ1-2
D gene: .
V gene: TRBV5-1
CDR3 protein: CASSWGENYYGYTF

J gene: TRBJ1-1
D gene: .
V gene: TRBV30
CDR3 protein: CAWSVRGNTEAFF

J gene: TRBJ2-2
D gene: .
V gene: TRBV29-1
CDR3 protein: CSVAWPAGELFFF

J gene: TRBJ2-1
D gene: .
V gene: TRBV20-1
CDR3 protein: CSARRSSPQVRNEQFF

J gene: TRBJ2-3
D gene: .
V gene: TRBV27
CDR3 protein: CASSLRESTDTQYF

J gene: TRBJ2-7
D gene: .
V gene: TRBV5-1
CDR3 protein: CASSLEVQPYEQYF

J gene: TRBJ1-5
D gene: TRBD1
V gene: TRBV19
CDR3 protein: CASSGWGQSNQPQHF

J gene: TRBJ1-5
D gene: .
V gene: TRBV27
CDR3 protein: CASSLKGLGNQPQHF

J gene: TRBJ2-2
D gene: TRBD2
V gene: TRBV12-3/TRBV12-4
CDR3 protein: CASSLRVGTSGRRTGELFF

J gene: TRBJ1-2
D gene: .
V gene: TRBV2
CDR3 protein: CASSTLLGGTGTYGYTF

J gene: TRBJ2-3
D gene: .
V gene: TRBV29-1
CDR3 protein: CSGRRGPDTQYF

J gene: TRBJ2-1
D gene: .
V gene: TRBV9
CDR3 protein: CANSPRTEGSYNEQFF

J gene: TRBJ1-2
D gene: .
V gene: TRBV20-1
CDR3 protein: CSARDLNREGPGGGYTF

J gene: TRBJ2-1
D gene: .
V gene: TRBV3-1
CDR3 protein: CASSLDAEQFF

J gene: TRBJ2-3
D gene: TRBD1
V gene: TRBV28
CDR3 protein: CASSPQDRRLDTQYF

J gene: TRBJ1-2
D gene: .
V gene: TRBV7-2
CDR3 protein: CASSLGGRELNYGYTF

J gene: TRBJ2-1
D gene: TRBD2
V gene: TRBV5-1
CDR3 protein: CASSWAGEYNEQFF

J gene: TRBJ1-2
D gene: .
V gene: TRBV25-1
CDR3 protein: CASSEISGTHGYTF

J gene: TRBJ2-7
D gene: .
V gene: TRBV14
CDR3 protein: CASSQAGTGSSYEQYF